This T cell receptor (beta chain) comes out of a study of blood T cell repertoires in COVID-19. Study-level information: Italy, Spain and the United States were the sources of the convalescent and acute COVID-19 samples.

Some clones are missing from TCRdb's copy, which holds only in-frame ones; the method was immunoSEQ multiplex PCR. The sample lists 110,000 or so clones; approximately 92% were seen once. Germline lookup yields CDR1 LNHNV and CDR2 YYDKDF (reference sequence). The V end lost 1 base, the J end lost 5 bases, and 17 bases lay between the germline ends. This CDR3 comprises 16 residues. The chain couples TRBV15 to TRBJ1-1; D is ambiguous. Sequenced sample: peripheral blood. This clonotype was obtained from a man aged 65 to 79 with active or convalescent COVID-19. This chain's CDR3 is CATSRVGGQHGTEAFF. The CDR3 DNA reads TGTGCCACCAGCAGAGTGGGAGGGCAACATGGGACTGAAGCTTTCTTT. Full variable domain (outside the CDR3, taken from reference TRBV15 and TRBJ1-1): DAMVIQNPRYQVTQFGKPVTLSCSQTLNHNVMYWYQQKSSQAPKLLFHYYDKDFNNEADTPDNFQSRRPNTSFCFLDIRSPGLGDTAMYLCATSRVGGQHGTEAFFGQGTRLTVV.